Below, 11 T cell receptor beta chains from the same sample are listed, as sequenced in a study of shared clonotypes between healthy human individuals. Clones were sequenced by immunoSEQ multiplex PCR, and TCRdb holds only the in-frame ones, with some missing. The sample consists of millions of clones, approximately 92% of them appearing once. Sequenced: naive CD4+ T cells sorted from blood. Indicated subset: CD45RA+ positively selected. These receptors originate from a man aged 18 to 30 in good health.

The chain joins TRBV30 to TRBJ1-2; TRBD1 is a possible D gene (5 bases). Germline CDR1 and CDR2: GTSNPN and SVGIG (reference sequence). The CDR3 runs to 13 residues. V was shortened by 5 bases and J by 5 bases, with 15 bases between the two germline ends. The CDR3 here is CAWRPEGRYGYTF. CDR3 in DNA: TGTGCCTGGCGCCCAGAGGGGCGGTATGGCTACACCTTC.

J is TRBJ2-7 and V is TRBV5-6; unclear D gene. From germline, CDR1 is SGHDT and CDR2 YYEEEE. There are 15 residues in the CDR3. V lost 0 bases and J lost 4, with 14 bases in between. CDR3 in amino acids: CASSLAPWVGYEQYF. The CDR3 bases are TGTGCCAGCAGCTTGGCCCCATGGGTGGGATACGAGCAGTACTTC. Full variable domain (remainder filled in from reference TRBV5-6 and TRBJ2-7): DAGVTQSPTHLIKTRGQQVTLRCSPKSGHDTVSWYQQALGQGPQFIFQYYEEEERQRGNFPDRFSGHQFPNYSSELNVNALLLGDSALYLCASSLAPWVGYEQYFGPGTRLTVT.

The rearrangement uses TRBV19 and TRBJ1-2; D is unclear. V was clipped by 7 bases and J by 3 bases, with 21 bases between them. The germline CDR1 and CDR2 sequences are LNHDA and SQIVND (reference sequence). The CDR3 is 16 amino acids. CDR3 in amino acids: CASTGSQASQYYGYTF. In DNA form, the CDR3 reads TGTGCCAGTACCGGGAGCCAAGCGTCTCAATACTATGGCTACACCTTC.

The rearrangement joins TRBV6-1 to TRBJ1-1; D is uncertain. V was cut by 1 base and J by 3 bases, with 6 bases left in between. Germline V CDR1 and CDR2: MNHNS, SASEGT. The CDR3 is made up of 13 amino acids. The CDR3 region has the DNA TGTGCCAGCAGTGAAGGGGCTCACACTGAAGCTTTCTTT. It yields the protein CASSEGAHTEAFF.

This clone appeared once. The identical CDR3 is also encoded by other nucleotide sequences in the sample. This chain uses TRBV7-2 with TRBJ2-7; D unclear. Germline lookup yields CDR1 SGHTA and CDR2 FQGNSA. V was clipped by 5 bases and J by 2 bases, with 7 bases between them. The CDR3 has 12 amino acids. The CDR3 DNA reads TGTGCCAGCAGCCAAAATCCCTACGAGCAGTACTTC. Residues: CASSQNPYEQYF.

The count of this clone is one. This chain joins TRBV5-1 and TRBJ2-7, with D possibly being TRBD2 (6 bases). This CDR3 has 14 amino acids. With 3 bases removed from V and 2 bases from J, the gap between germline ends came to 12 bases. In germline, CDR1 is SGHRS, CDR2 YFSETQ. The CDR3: CASSSMGGPYEQYF. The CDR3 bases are TGCGCCAGCAGCTCTATGGGGGGTCCCTACGAGCAGTACTTC.

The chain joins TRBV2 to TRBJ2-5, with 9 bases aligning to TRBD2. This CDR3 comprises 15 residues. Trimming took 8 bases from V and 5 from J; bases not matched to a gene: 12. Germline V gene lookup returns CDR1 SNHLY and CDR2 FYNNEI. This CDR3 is CASGDSGSPMETQYF. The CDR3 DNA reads TGTGCCAGCGGCGATAGCGGGAGTCCGATGGAGACCCAGTACTTC.

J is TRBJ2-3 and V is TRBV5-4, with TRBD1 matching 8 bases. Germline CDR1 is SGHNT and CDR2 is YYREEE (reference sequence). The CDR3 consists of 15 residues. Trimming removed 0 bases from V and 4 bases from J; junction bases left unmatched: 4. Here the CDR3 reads CASSLEAGGADTQYF. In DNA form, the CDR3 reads TGTGCCAGCAGCTTGGAGGCAGGGGGCGCAGATACGCAGTATTTT.

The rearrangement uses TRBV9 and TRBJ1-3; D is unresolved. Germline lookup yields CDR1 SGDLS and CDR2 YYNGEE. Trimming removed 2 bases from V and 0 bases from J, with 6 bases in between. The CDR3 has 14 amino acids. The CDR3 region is CASSVEFSGNTIYF. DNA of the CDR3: TGTGCCAGCAGCGTGGAGTTCTCTGGAAACACCATATATTTT.

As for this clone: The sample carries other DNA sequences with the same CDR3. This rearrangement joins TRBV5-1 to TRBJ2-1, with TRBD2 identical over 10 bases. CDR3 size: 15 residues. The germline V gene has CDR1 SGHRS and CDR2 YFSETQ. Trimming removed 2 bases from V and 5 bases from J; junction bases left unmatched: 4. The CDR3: CASSLGLAVNNEQFF. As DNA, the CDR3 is TGCGCCAGCAGCTTAGGACTAGCGGTTAACAATGAGCAGTTCTTC.

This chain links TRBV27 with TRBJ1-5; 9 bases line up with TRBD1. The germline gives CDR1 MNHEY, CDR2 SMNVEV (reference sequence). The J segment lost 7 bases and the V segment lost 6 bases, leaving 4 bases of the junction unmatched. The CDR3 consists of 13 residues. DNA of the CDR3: TGTGCCAGCAGCTTCGACAGGGGGCAGCCCCAGCATTTT. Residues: CASSFDRGQPQHF.